One sample yielded the 11 T cell receptor beta chains listed below, sequenced in a study of Tregs in tolerant kidney transplant recipients. This table comes from immunoSEQ multiplex PCR, and its TCRdb copy is limited to in-frame clones, with some not included. Of 50,000 to 85,000 clones in the sample, roughly 92% are singletons; the top ten hold about a tenth. The specimen was CD8+ T cells from blood, collected before the transplant. Receptors were obtained from a human donor who received a combined kidney and bone marrow transplant.

The V and J genes are TRBV14 and TRBJ1-1; 8 bases are a match to TRBD1. This CDR3 has 15 amino acids. V lost 1 base and J lost 1; bases outside the gene matches: 2. Per the germline V gene, CDR1 is SGHDN and CDR2 is FVKESK. The CDR3 coding sequence is TGTGCCAGCAGCCAAGGGACAGGGCCGAACACTGAAGCTTTCTTT. This sequence encodes CASSQGTGPNTEAFF. The full variable domain, in which reference TRBV14 and TRBJ1-1 provide the parts outside the CDR3, is EAGVTQFPSHSVIEKGQTVTLRCDPISGHDNLYWYRRVMGKEIKFLLHFVKESKQDESGMPNNRFLAERTGGTYSTLKVQPAELEDSGVYFCASSQGTGPNTEAFFGQGTRLTVV.

This clone came up a few times. V and J are TRBV2 and TRBJ2-7, with TRBD1 matching over 8 bases. CDR3 size: 15 residues. Germline CDR1 is SNHLY and CDR2 is FYNNEI. The V and J ends lost 5 bases and 4 bases, in that order; junction bases with no gene match: 10. CDR3 protein: CASSPGQGRGYEQYF. The CDR3 DNA reads as TGTGCCAGCAGTCCCGGACAGGGTCGGGGATACGAGCAGTACTTC.

This CDR3 is CASSIAVRGIGNTIYF. Here the CDR3 DNA reads TGTGCCAGTAGTATAGCGGTCCGGGGGATCGGAAACACCATATATTTT. The V and J genes are TRBV19 and TRBJ1-3; possible D gene TRBD1, 5 bases. The germline V gene encodes CDR1 LNHDA and CDR2 SQIVND (reference sequence). V lost 1 base and J lost 4, with 14 bases in between. This CDR3 is built from 16 residues.

In its sample, this clone was seen once. Here the CDR3 reads CASRDSYTGELFF. DNA of the CDR3: TGTGCCAGCCGGGACAGCTACACCGGGGAGCTGTTTTTT. The rearrangement joins TRBV25-1 to TRBJ2-2; 7 positions agree with TRBD1. This CDR3 comprises 13 residues. CDR1 and CDR2 (germline): MGHDK, SYGVNS. J gave up 3 bases and V 8 bases, and 3 bases lay outside the gene matches.

This chain uses TRBV2 with TRBJ2-7; the D gene is possibly TRBD2 (5 bases). V lost 6 bases to trimming and J lost 0 bases, with 18 bases between them. Looked up from germline, CDR1 is SNHLY and CDR2 is FYNNEI. The CDR3 extends over 16 amino acids. The CDR3 DNA follows: TGTGCCAGCAGCCCCCCTGGGGAGCGGATCTCCTACGAGCAGTACTTC. This sequence encodes CASSPPGERISYEQYF.

The CDR3 sequence: CASSIQGDVEQFF. CDR3 bases: TGTGCCAGCAGTATACAGGGGGATGTTGAGCAGTTCTTC. V is TRBV9 and J is TRBJ2-1; 8 nucleotides match TRBD1. V trimming: 5 bases; J trimming: 9 bases; junction bases outside the gene matches: 7. CDR1 is SGDLS and CDR2 is YYNGEE in the germline V gene. The CDR3 covers 13 residues.

The gene calls are TRBV7-8 and TRBJ2-2; tentative D call: TRBD1 (6 bases). Germline V gene sequence: CDR1 SGHVS, CDR2 FQNEAQ. The CDR3 is made up of 15 amino acids. V was cut by 7 bases and J by 0 bases, with 12 bases left in between. CDR3 loop: CASTNRAANTGELFF. The CDR3 region has the DNA TGTGCCAGCACTAACAGGGCCGCGAACACCGGGGAGCTGTTTTTT.

V usage is TRBV2 and J usage is TRBJ2-7, with 11 bases fitting TRBD2. The germline CDR1 and CDR2 sequences are SNHLY and FYNNEI. The CDR3 is 15 residues long. The J segment lost 0 bases and the V segment lost 4 bases, leaving 2 bases of the junction unmatched. CDR3 loop: CASSVTSGNSYEQYF. The CDR3 DNA sequence: TGTGCCAGCAGTGTGACTAGCGGGAACTCCTACGAGCAGTACTTC.

The rearrangement uses TRBV7-2 and TRBJ1-3, with D hard to call. The CDR3 has 15 residues. V lost 5 bases to trimming and J lost 0 bases, with 11 bases between them. The V gene's germline CDR1 is SGHTA and CDR2 FQGNSA. This CDR3 reads CASSQPRDSGNTIYF. The CDR3, as DNA: TGTGCCAGCAGCCAACCCCGGGACTCTGGAAACACCATATATTTT.

In the case of this clone: Other DNA sequences in this sample translate to the same CDR3. The genes are TRBV9 and TRBJ2-3; 7 bases fit TRBD1. J was trimmed by 5 bases and V by 0 bases; bases with no gene match: 3. Germline CDR1 is SGDLS and CDR2 is YYNGEE. CDR3 length: 14 amino acids. This chain's CDR3 is CASSVEGGRDTQYF. As DNA, the CDR3 is TGTGCCAGCAGCGTAGAAGGGGGCAGAGATACGCAGTATTTT. Together with reference TRBV9 and TRBJ2-3, the CDR3 gives the full variable domain: DSGVTQTPKHLITATGQRVTLRCSPRSGDLSVYWYQQSLDQGLQFLIQYYNGEERAKGNILERFSAQQFPDLHSELNLSSLELGDSALYFCASSVEGGRDTQYFGPGTRLTVL.

The rearrangement links TRBV18 to TRBJ2-1, with TRBD2 matching over 8 bases. V lost 1 base to trimming and J lost 6 bases; unmatched junction nucleotides: 5. CDR3 size: 15 residues. Per germline, CDR1 KGHSH and CDR2 LQKENI. The DNA for the CDR3 is TGTGCCAGCTCACCACAACTAGCGGAGCTCAATGAGCAGTTCTTC. It specifies CASSPQLAELNEQFF. The full variable domain, completed using reference TRBV18 and TRBJ2-1, is NAGVMQNPRHLVRRRGQEARLRCSPMKGHSHVYWYRQLPEEGLKFMVYLQKENIIDESGMPKERFSAEFPKEGPSILRIQQVVRGDSAAYFCASSPQLAELNEQFFGPGTRLTVL.